These T cell receptor beta chains were read from a single sample in a study of graft-versus-host responses after intestinal transplantation. Profiled with immunoSEQ multiplex PCR; TCRdb holds only in-frame clones, not every one. The data show 70,000 to 95,000 clones, with 90% seen just once and around 0.11% held by the top ten. No antigen has been identified for these receptors. The specimen comprised unstimulated CD4+ T cells sorted from spleen or lymph node cells, sampled before intestinal transplant. These TCRs come from a human donor who received an intestinal transplant. The CDR3 runs from the conserved cysteine through the conserved F or W. The D gene is left open where the match is weak. Clone size, where shown, is once, few, many, or a class for clones that have expanded.

>TRBD1|TRBJ1-4|TRBV14|.
CASSQAWTGFVEKLFF
TGTGCCAGCAGCCAAGCCTGGACAGGGTTTGTTGAAAAACTGTTTTTT
>TRBD1|TRBJ1-2|TRBV11-3|.
CASSASGTGKGGYTF
TGTGCCAGCAGCGCCTCCGGGACAGGGAAAGGTGGCTACACCTTC
>.|TRBJ2-1|TRBV18|.
CASSRGPNNEQFF
TGTGCCAGCTCCCGTGGGCCCAACAATGAGCAGTTCTTC
>TRBD2|TRBJ2-1|TRBV15|.
CATSRRTSGNEQFF
TGTGCCACCAGCAGAAGGACTAGCGGCAATGAGCAGTTCTTC
>TRBD1|TRBJ1-1|TRBV18|once
CASSFTSQTGGTEAFF
TGTGCCAGCTCTTTCACGTCCCAGACAGGGGGCACTGAAGCTTTCTTT
>TRBD1|TRBJ1-6|TRBV6-1|.
CASTSGQGPGSPLHF
TGTGCCAGCACCTCAGGACAGGGCCCAGGGTCACCCCTCCACTTT
>.|TRBJ2-7|TRBV5-1|few
CASSSTPSVGYEQYF
TGCGCCAGCAGCTCCACCCCCAGTGTTGGCTACGAGCAGTACTTC
>.|TRBJ1-1|TRBV19|.
CASSVRDTEAFF
TGTGCCAGTAGTGTACGGGACACTGAAGCTTTCTTT
>TRBD1|TRBJ1-2|TRBV19|once
CASRGTGGDYGYTF
TGTGCCAGTAGGGGGACAGGCGGTGACTATGGCTACACCTTC
>.|TRBJ1-2|TRBV6-6|.
CASRGNGYTF
TGTGCCAGCCGGGGGAATGGCTACACCTTC